The T cell receptor beta chain described here comes from a study of radiotherapy plus CTLA-4 blockade in lung cancer. TCRdb keeps only in-frame clones here, not all; method: immunoSEQ multiplex PCR. Among 120,000 or so clones listed, 90% were seen once. In regard to this clone: The sample has other DNA sequences that encode this CDR3 too.

The specimen was peripheral blood, collected from a patient treated with radiotherapy plus ipilimumab. The TCR sequence derives from a human donor with non-small cell lung cancer that progressed on radiotherapy plus ipilimumab.

The CDR3 region is CASSPLSVNTEAFF. The CDR3 nucleotides are TGTGCCAGCTCACCACTCTCAGTGAACACTGAAGCTTTCTTT. The chain has TRBV18 and TRBJ1-1; D gene unclear. The germline V and J ends were trimmed by 1 base and 0 bases, with 6 bases remaining between them. In germline, CDR1 is KGHSH, CDR2 LQKENI. The CDR3 has 14 amino acids.